This T cell receptor (beta chain) comes out of a study of T cell responses to AZD1222 COVID-19 vaccine. Findings and limits, study-wide: Only a handful of AZD1222 recipients, roughly six in all, had baseline seropositivity. Mostly white British, mostly female donors; authors suggested clonal diversity may be underestimated. Nearly half of the spike-specific TCRs reportedly recognize variant regions that carry no mutations.

Second doses at about 4 or about 12 weeks were pooled. Concerning this clone: Its antigen is unknown.

Data came from immunoSEQ multiplex PCR; TCRdb stores just in-frame clones and leaves some out. The sample includes some 180,000 clones, just over 90% of them seen just once. Germline CDR1 reads SGDLS; CDR2 reads YYNGEE. CDR3 length equals 13 residues. V was clipped by 0 bases and J by 2 bases, with 5 bases between them. The specimen was peripheral blood, collected 28 days after the second AZD1222 dose. The sequence came from an adult who received the AZD1222 COVID-19 vaccine. V gene TRBV9 combines with J gene TRBJ1-1; no definite D call. The CDR3 coding sequence is TGTGCCAGCAGCGTAGGACACAACACTGAAGCTTTCTTT. Translating gives CASSVGHNTEAFF.